This TCR beta chain was sequenced for a study of cytomegalovirus exposure and HLA in healthy donors. V shed 0 bases and J shed 4 bases, with 16 bases lying between them. Germline loops: CDR1 SGHNT, CDR2 YYREEE (reference sequence). The CDR3 length is 16 residues. Assay used: immunoSEQ multiplex PCR; TCRdb lists only in-frame clones, some missing. The sample records about 120,000 clones, around 85% being singletons. The donors were in the approximately 110-subject validation cohort; that cohort was separate from the approximately 670-subject first cohort. The source material was PBMCs. This chain links TRBV5-4 with TRBJ1-1, with D tentatively TRBD1 (6 bases). The sequence was collected from a man between 18 and 29 years old in good health and CMV-seropositive. Written as DNA, the CDR3 is TGTGCCAGCAGCTTGGGCAGGGGCGACTCTTCCACTGAAGCTTTCTTT. Translating it yields CASSLGRGDSSTEAFF.